This T cell receptor beta chain was sequenced during a study of cytomegalovirus exposure and HLA in healthy donors (TCRdb year 2017). In the study overall: An earlier analysis of approximately 550 of the donors reported approximately 300 Gb of sequence data and approximately 110 million unique TCR beta sequences from 150 million to 200 million T cells. An early release that covered approximately 600 HLA-typed donors contained about 300 gigabases of sequencing data and about 84 million unique TCR sequences. Of the roughly 400 genotyped donors, 65% to 90% were placed in the genetic ancestry cluster associated with self-reported Caucasian donors. The study aimed to test whether cataloging public T cell receptors could reveal signatures of past pathogen exposure. Using immunosequencing, the study profiled T cell repertoires from about 610 subjects and related those repertoires to cytomegalovirus serostatus. Along with the roughly 670-subject first cohort, a separate validation cohort of over 90 different subjects was used. To predict cytomegalovirus infection status, the study combined high-throughput TCR immunosequencing, statistical association of individual TCRs with disease status, and machine learning. To study patterns of TCR occurrence, a later analysis re-analyzed previously published TCR beta repertoires from just over 650 donors and added high-resolution HLA genotyping. Rather than using new phenotypic data, the later analysis identified candidate immune exposures from TCR beta sequences and from how often those sequences occurred across donors. An earlier analysis of 587 of the donors applied high-throughput TCR beta sequencing to assess whether each TCR beta V gene segment acted as functional or pseudogenic. Donor age, sex, ethnicity and CMV serostatus were compiled together with the repertoire data. A later genetic analysis took genome-wide SNP genotypes for about 55% of the 666 donors and used that subset as a discovery cohort. Every discovery cohort repertoire had been produced on one sequencing platform. Class I and class II HLA loci were covered by the typing at four-digit resolution. Typing coverage varied by locus: 629-630 donors for A, B, C, DRB1 and DQB1; roughly 520 for DQA1; around 570 for DPA1; 450 to 480 for DPB1. Because of strong linkage in the cohort, four or five DR-DQ haplotypes were treated as single units for association and clustering. On average, around 230,000 unique TCR beta nucleotide sequences were sequenced per donor among 398 genotyped donors of the cohort, with roughly 19% of those sequences being non-productive.

CDR1 and CDR2 are read off the germline V gene as SNHLY and FYNNEI. V is cut by 7 bases and J by 5 bases, and the space between the germline ends is 14 bases. The CDR3 starts with the cysteine, ends with the phenylalanine, and has 13 residues. Here the CDR3 DNA is all that survives: 39 bases in frame from base 1. The cohort was made up of roughly 670 healthy bone marrow donors. At the time of sampling, every cohort member was nominally healthy, though immune exposures that went unrecorded were likely present. The donor tested CMV seronegative, placing the donor among the 350 or so seronegative members of the cohort. Every donor gave a peripheral blood sample, and the peripheral blood mononuclear cells from that sample were used for TCR beta sequencing. The Qiagen DNeasy Blood Extraction Kit was used to extract genomic DNA from the blood cell samples. Overall results and qualifications from the work: The sequencing pipeline was judged likely to have produced a cluster of highly shared sequence variants as a technical artifact. Immune exposure information for the cohort was limited to CMV serostatus. In both the original and validation cohorts, the classifier was reported to diagnose cytomegalovirus status with high specificity and sensitivity. The earlier analysis of some 540 of the donors excluded approximately 15 rarely observed V segments, including chromosome 9 orphons, because counts were too low. In a later genetic analysis, a missense DCLRE1C variant was associated with V-gene and J-gene trimming of TCR beta chains, and the association was replicated in an independent cohort. Across donors, most TCR sequences were observed very rarely, whereas some public TCRs were present in many individuals. In an earlier analysis of some 500 of the donors, most TCR beta V segments appeared in productive rearrangements about 90% or about 30% of the time, broadly matching IMGT annotations. In a later genetic analysis, fewer N-insertions in productive TCRs were reported among donors in an Asian-associated ancestry cluster than the roughly 700-donor mean. In the study, approximately 150 TCR beta chains were listed as associated with cytomegalovirus. A further reported finding was that TCR beta sequences accurately predicted the HLA-A and HLA-B alleles for most subjects in the first cohort. In a later analysis, TCR association rates were found to vary across HLA loci, with the most associated TCRs seen for DRB1 alleles and the fewest for HLA-C alleles. When HLA alleles, especially DR and DQ, strongly co-occurred, TCR associations were difficult to assign to individual alleles. Most CMV-associated TCR beta chains appeared to be HLA-restricted in a later analysis, and the HLA associations seemed to be driven largely by CMV exposure. The authors suggested that the approach could potentially be extended to other disease states and immunological phenotypes. Several of the top co-occurrence clusters appeared to be linked to parvovirus B19, influenza, CMV and Epstein-Barr virus, according to a later analysis. Linkage disequilibrium might explain the correlated functional status among segregating V segments, but an unknown experimental factor could not be excluded. Sequencing depth was assumed to be roughly uniform across donors in the presence/absence analyses, though that assumption may not hold. Some IMGT-functional V segments, including TRBV6-2 and TRBV6-3, could not be distinguished by the 87-base-pair reads and were therefore excluded. Because HLA typing was unavailable for some donors at each locus, only the typed subset was used in association tests. Specific HLA alleles were associated with over 15,000 TCR beta sequences at a false discovery rate of 0.05 in a later analysis. Compared with equally common non-associated chains, HLA-associated TCR beta chains in a later analysis were more clonally expanded and had lower generation probabilities. In vitro tests confirmed that a few of the cytomegalovirus-associated TCR beta chains recognize cytomegalovirus antigens. In this cohort, only TCR beta chains were sequenced, and detectable features were limited by the absence of alpha or paired-chain data.

Libraries were made using the immunoSEQ multiplex PCR assay. For the multiplex PCR, a mixture combining 60 forward primers for TCR Vbeta segments and 13 reverse primers for TCR Jbeta segments was used. The CDR3 region of rearranged TCR beta genes was amplified from genomic DNA with a multiplex PCR assay. The amplified TCR beta libraries were sequenced on the Illumina HiSeq System as 87-base-pair reads. Per the source publication's procedure: Across the 640 or so repertoires, a later analysis counted some 81 million unique TCR beta chains, 9 million to 14 million of which were shared by at least two donors. A nearest-neighbor algorithm error-corrected the raw reads and collapsed the reads into unique sequences, merging closely related sequences to remove PCR and sequencing errors. CDR3 sequences were aligned to IMGT reference sequences to assign V, D and J gene segments. For a sequence to be retained, at least a six-nucleotide match to both a V gene segment and a J gene segment was required. A rearrangement counted as productive if the CDR3 had no stop codons and remained in frame with V and J, and every other rearrangement counted as non-productive. CDR3 was defined according to IMGT convention as the region running from the second conserved V-encoded cysteine to the conserved J-encoded phenylalanine. The earlier analysis of about 500 of the donors excluded sequences that lacked an unambiguous match to a single V gene segment. In an earlier analysis of around 590 of the donors, a V segment was called functional when productive rearrangements were above 56.7%, and segregating when the standard deviation between donors exceeded 5%. To diagnose cytomegalovirus status from the catalog of TCR beta chain sequences, a statistical classification framework was built. A later analysis assigned V and J genes by comparing TCR nucleotide sequences with IMGT/GENE-DB human TR gene sequences. A later analysis assigned CDR3 sequences and most-parsimonious VDJ recombination scenarios with the TCRdist pipeline. In a later analysis, each TCR beta chain was defined by its CDR3 amino acid sequence together with its V-gene family, and reads lacking a unique V-gene family were excluded. To address suspected cross-contamination and a sequencing artifact, a later analysis removed a few hundred highly shared, low-generation-probability nucleotide sequences. In a later analysis, a clonal expansion index for each public chain was calculated from normalized within-repertoire ranks of inferred template counts. In a later analysis, generation probabilities were computed using a VDJ recombination model fitted to out-of-frame rearrangements, and the results were checked against IGoR. Hypergeometric tests were used in a later analysis to score TCR-TCR, TCR-HLA and TCR-CMV co-occurrence, with a repertoire-size bias correction applied to the TCR pairs. A later analysis estimated false discovery rates by permuting HLA or CMV assignments 20 times. In a later analysis, co-occurring TCRs were grouped with DBSCAN, and TCRdist sequence similarity was added when clustering was performed within HLA-allele-positive subsets. Repertoires with fewer than 30,000 or more than 120,000 public chains, plus five repertoires with anomalous nucleotide sharing, were excluded from co-occurrence clustering. Held by TCRdb, this immuneACCESS table contains in-frame sequences only and omits some clones. Under half of the omission traces to an unresolved V gene where checked; the cause of the rest is unknown. For V, J and clone size, that table is used; D and trimming come from the DNA. A total of about 160,000 clones appear in this sample, around four fifths of them only once. 1.9% of the sample is in the top ten clones.

In regard to this clone: Its antigen is unknown. It has no much larger one-base neighbor in the sample; base qualities were not kept.

The sequencing input was PBMCs. The source is a man between 18 and 29 years old in good health and CMV-seronegative. Recombination connected TRBV2 to TRBJ1-1; the best D guess is TRBD1, with 5 bases matching. The nucleotide sequence reads as follows: TGTGCCAGCACGGGAGGGGATGTTACTGAAGCTTTCTTT. This translates into CASTGGDVTEAFF.